Listed here are 4 T cell receptor beta chains from one sample, sequenced in a study of CD8+ T cells in alopecia areata. Sequencing used cDNA as its template, made by extracting RNA and reverse transcribing it. Here immunoSEQ multiplex PCR was the method, and the copy in TCRdb shows in-frame clones only, minus some. The profile shows more than 150,000 clones, 45% to 55% of them singletons. The material sequenced was CD8+ T cells sorted from blood, taken at week 0. The receptors were gathered from a human donor with alopecia areata.

The V gene is TRBV4-3, the J gene TRBJ2-7; D possibly corresponds to TRBD1 (6 bases). The CDR3 loop spans 14 amino acids. Trimming pared 4 bases from V and 6 bases from J, leaving 16 bases between. Germline-derived CDR1 and CDR2 are LGHNA and YSLEER. The DNA for the CDR3 is TGCGCCAGCAGCCGTACACTAGGGGGTGGCGAGCAGTACTTC. Translation: CASSRTLGGGEQYF.

The chain employs TRBV5-6 and TRBJ1-2; possibly TRBD1 for D (5 bases). There are 12 residues in the CDR3. V lost 2 bases, J lost 6 bases, and 8 bases lay in between. CDR1 and CDR2 (germline): SGHDT, YYEEEE. CDR3 nucleotide sequence: TGTGCCAGCAGCTTCATGGGGGATGGCTACACCTTC. Translating gives CASSFMGDGYTF.

J is TRBJ1-6 and V is TRBV6-5; tentative D call: TRBD1 (5 bases). The CDR3 is 12 residues long. Trimming took off 6 bases at V and 12 bases at J, with 12 bases between the two ends. CDR1 is MNHEY and CDR2 is SVGAGI in the germline V gene. The CDR3 region is CASRRRQGPLHF. Here the CDR3 DNA reads TGTGCCAGCAGGCGACGGCAGGGACCCCTCCACTTT.

V usage is TRBV13 and J usage is TRBJ1-2; D not certain. The length of the CDR3 is 15 residues. Germline V gene data show CDR1 as PRHDT and CDR2 as FYEKMQ (reference sequence). The V end lost 2 bases, the J end lost 5 bases, and 15 bases lay between the germline ends. The CDR3 coding sequence is TGTGCCAGCAGCTTATCTATTGGGAGTTTTTATGGCTACACCTTC. Translation: CASSLSIGSFYGYTF.